This T cell receptor beta chain was retrieved from a study of T-cell reconstitution after alpha-beta-depleted transplantation in children. The V and J ends lost 0 bases and 6 bases respectively, with 15 bases between them. The germline V gene encodes CDR1 SGHRS and CDR2 YFSETQ. The CDR3 runs 15 residues. Preparing the TCRbeta library involved the use of unique molecular identifiers. TCRdb reanalysed the PCR reads using MiXCR and keeps one entry per CDR3 protein. The table lists approximately 640,000 distinct CDR3 sequences, 15% to 20% of them singletons. This clonotype was counted many times. The sample in question was PBMCs from the stem cell graft donor, obtained from the stem cell graft. This sequence was found in a human donor who donated a stem cell graft to a child with acute myeloid leukemia. The chain carries TRBV5-1 and TRBJ1-2; possibly TRBD1 for D (6 bases). CDR3 DNA: TGCGCCAGCAGCTTGGCGGTGAAACAGGGACATGGCTACACCTTC. Protein product: CASSLAVKQGHGYTF.